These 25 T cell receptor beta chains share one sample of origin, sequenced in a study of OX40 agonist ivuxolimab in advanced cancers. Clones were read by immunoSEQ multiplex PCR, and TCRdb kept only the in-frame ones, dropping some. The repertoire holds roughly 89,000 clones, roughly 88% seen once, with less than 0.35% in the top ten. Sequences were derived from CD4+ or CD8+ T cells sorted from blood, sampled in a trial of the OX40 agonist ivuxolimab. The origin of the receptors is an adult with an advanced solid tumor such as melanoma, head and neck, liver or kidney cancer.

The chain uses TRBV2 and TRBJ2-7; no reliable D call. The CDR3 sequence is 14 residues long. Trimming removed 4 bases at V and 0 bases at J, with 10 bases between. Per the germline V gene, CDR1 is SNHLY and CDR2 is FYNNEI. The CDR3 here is CASSVIQSSYEQYF. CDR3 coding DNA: TGTGCCAGCAGTGTAATACAGAGCTCCTACGAGCAGTACTTC.

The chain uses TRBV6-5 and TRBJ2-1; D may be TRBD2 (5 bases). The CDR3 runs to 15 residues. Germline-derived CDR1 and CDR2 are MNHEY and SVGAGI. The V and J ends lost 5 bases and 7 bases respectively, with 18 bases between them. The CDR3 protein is CASSPDRRESNEQFF. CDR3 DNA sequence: TGTGCCAGCAGTCCCGACCGAAGGGAGTCAAATGAGCAGTTCTTC.

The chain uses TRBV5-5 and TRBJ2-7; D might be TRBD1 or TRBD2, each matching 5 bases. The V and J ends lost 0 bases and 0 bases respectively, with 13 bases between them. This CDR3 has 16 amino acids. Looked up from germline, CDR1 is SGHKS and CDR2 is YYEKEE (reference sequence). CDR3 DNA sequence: TGTGCCAGCAGCTTGGGGGGGACCGACCTCTCCTACGAGCAGTACTTC. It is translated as CASSLGGTDLSYEQYF.

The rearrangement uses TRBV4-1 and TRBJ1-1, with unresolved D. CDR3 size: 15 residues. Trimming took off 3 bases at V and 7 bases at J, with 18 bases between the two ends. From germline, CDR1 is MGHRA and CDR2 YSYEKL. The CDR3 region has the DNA TGCGCCAGCAGCCATCGGGATAGCCGGTCGGGTGAAGCTTTCTTT. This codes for CASSHRDSRSGEAFF.

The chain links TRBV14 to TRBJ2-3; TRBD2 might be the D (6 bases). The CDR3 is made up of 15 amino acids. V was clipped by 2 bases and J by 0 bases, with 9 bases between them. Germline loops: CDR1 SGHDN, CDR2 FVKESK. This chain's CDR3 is CASSQRLGSTDTQYF. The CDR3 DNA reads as TGTGCCAGCAGCCAACGACTAGGCAGCACAGATACGCAGTATTTT.

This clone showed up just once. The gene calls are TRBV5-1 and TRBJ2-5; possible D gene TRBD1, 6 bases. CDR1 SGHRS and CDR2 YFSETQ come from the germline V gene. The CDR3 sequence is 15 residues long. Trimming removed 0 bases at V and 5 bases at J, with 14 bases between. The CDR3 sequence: CASSLGTDFRETQYF. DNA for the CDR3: TGCGCCAGCAGCTTGGGGACAGACTTTCGGGAGACCCAGTACTTC.

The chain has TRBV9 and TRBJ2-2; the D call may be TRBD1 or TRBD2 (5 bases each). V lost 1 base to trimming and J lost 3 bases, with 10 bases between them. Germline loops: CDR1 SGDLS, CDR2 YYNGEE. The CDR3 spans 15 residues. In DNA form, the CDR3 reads TGTGCCAGCAGCGTACATAGAGGGGACACCGGGGAGCTGTTTTTT. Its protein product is CASSVHRGDTGELFF.

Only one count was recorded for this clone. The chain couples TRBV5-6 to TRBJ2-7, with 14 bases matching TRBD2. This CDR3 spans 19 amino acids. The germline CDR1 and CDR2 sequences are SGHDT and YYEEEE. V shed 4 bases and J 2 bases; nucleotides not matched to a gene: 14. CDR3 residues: CASSLLGLAGEVPPYEQYF. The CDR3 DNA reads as TGTGCCAGCAGCCTCTTGGGACTAGCGGGAGAGGTTCCCCCCTACGAGCAGTACTTC. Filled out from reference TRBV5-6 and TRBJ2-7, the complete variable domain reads DAGVTQSPTHLIKTRGQQVTLRCSPKSGHDTVSWYQQALGQGPQFIFQYYEEEERQRGNFPDRFSGHQFPNYSSELNVNALLLGDSALYLCASSLLGLAGEVPPYEQYFGPGTRLTVT.

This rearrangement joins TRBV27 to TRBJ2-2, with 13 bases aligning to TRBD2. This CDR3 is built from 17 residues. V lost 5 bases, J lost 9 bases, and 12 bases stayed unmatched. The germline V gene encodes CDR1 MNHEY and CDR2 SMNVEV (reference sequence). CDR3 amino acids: CASSSPGLAGLHRELFF. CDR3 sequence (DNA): TGTGCCAGCAGTAGCCCGGGACTAGCGGGACTTCACCGGGAGCTGTTTTTT.

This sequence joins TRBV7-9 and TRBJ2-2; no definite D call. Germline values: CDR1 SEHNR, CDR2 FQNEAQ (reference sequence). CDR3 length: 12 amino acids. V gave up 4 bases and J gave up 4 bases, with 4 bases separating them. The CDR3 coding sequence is TGTGCCAGCAGCTGGGGCACCGGGGAGCTGTTTTTT. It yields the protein CASSWGTGELFF.

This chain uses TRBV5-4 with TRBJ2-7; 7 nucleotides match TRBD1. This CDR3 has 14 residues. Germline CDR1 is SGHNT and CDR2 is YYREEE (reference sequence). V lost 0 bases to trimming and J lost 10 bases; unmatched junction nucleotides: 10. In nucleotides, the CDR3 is TGTGCCAGCAGCTTGGGACAGGGCCAGACACGTCAGTACTTC. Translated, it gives CASSLGQGQTRQYF.

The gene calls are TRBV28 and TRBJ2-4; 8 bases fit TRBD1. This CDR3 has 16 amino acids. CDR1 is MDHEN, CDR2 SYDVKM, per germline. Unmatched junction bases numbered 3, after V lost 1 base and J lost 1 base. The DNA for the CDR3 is TGTGCCAGCAGTTTATCAGGGGGCTATGCCAAAAACATTCAGTACTTC. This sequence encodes CASSLSGGYAKNIQYF.

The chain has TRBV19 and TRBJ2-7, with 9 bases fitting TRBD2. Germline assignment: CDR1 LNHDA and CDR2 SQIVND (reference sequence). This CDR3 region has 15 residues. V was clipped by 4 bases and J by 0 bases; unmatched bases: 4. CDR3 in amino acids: CASSRYSGSSYEQYF. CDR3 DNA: TGTGCCAGTAGTAGGTATAGCGGGAGCTCCTACGAGCAGTACTTC.

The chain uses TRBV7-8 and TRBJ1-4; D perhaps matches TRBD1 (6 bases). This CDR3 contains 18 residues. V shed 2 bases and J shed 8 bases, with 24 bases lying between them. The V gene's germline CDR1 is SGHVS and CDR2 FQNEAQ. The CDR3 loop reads CASSLLFGTMARREKLFF. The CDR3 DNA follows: TGTGCCAGCAGCTTATTATTCGGGACAATGGCTAGGCGAGAAAAACTGTTTTTT.

DNA of the CDR3: TGTGCCAGCAGTTTATATGCCTCTTACGAGCAGTACTTC. This codes for CASSLYASYEQYF. The J gene is TRBJ2-7, the V gene TRBV28; D remains ambiguous. The CDR3 has 13 amino acids. From germline, CDR1 is MDHEN and CDR2 SYDVKM. Trimming took 1 base from V and 4 from J, leaving 8 bases between them.

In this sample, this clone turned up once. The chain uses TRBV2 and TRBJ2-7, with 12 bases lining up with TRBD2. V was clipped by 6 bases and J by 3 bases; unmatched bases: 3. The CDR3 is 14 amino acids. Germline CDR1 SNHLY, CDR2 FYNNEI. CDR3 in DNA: TGTGCCAGCAGGACTAGCGGGAGAGGCTACGAGCAGTACTTC. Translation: CASRTSGRGYEQYF.

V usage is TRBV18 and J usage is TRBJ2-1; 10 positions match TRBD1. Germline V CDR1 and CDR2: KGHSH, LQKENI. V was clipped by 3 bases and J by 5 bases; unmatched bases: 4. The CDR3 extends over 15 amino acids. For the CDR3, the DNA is TGTGCCAGCTCACCCCGGGACAGGGGTAACAATGAGCAGTTCTTC. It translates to CASSPRDRGNNEQFF.

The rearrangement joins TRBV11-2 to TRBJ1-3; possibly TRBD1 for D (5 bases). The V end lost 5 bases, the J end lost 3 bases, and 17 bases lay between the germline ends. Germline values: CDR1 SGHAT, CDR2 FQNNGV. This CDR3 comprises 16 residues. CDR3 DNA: TGTGCCAGCAGCGCCTGGCAGGGCTATAGTGGAAACACCATATATTTT. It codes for CASSAWQGYSGNTIYF.

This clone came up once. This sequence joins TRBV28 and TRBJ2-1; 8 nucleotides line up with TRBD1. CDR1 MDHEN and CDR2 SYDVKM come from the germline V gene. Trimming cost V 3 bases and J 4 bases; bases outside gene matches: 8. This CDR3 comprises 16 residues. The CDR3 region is CASSLSDRGTYNEQFF. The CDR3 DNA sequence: TGTGCCAGCAGTTTGTCTGACAGGGGAACGTACAATGAGCAGTTCTTC.

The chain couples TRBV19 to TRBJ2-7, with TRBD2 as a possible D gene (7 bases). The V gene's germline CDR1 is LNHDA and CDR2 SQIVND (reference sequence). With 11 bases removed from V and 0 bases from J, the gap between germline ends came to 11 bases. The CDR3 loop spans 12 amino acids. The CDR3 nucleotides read TGTGCCGCGGGGGCGGGCTCCTACGAGCAGTACTTC. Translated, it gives CAAGAGSYEQYF.

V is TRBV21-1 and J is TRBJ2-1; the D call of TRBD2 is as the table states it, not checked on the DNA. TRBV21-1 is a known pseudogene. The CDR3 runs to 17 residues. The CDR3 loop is CASSKDPSSDSYNEQFF. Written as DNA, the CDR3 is TGTGCCAGCAGCAAAGACCCTAGTTCTGACTCCTACAATGAGCAGTTCTTC.

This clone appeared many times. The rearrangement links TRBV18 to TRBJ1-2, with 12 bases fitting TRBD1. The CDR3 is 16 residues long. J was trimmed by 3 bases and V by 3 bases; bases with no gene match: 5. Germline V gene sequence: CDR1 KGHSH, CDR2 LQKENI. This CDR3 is CASSPLGTGGDYGYTF. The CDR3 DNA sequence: TGTGCCAGCTCACCCCTCGGGACAGGGGGCGACTATGGCTACACCTTC. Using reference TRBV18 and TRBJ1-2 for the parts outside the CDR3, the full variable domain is NAGVMQNPRHLVRRRGQEARLRCSPMKGHSHVYWYRQLPEEGLKFMVYLQKENIIDESGMPKERFSAEFPKEGPSILRIQQVVRGDSAAYFCASSPLGTGGDYGYTFGSGTRLTVV.

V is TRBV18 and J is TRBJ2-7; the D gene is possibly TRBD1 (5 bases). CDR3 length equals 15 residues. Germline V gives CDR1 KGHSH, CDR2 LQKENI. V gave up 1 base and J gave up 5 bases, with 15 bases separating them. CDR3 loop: CASSPLQGLSDEQYF. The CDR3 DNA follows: TGTGCCAGCTCACCACTCCAGGGTCTGTCTGACGAGCAGTACTTC.

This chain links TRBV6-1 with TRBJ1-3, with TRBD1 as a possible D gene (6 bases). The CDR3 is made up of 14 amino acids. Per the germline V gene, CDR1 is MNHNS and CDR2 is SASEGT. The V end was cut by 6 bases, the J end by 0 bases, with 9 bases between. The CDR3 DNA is TGTGCCAGCAGACTGACAGGCTCTGGAAACACCATATATTTT. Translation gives CASRLTGSGNTIYF.

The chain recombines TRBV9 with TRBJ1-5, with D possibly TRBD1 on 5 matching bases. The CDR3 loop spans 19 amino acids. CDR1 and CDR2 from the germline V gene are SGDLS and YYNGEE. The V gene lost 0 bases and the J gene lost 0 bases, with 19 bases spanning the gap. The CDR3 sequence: CASSVVGRAEVGSNQPQHF. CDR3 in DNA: TGTGCCAGCAGCGTAGTGGGCAGGGCGGAGGTGGGTAGCAATCAGCCCCAGCATTTT.